This T cell receptor beta chain stems from a study of shared clonotypes between healthy human individuals. Germline V CDR1 and CDR2: KGHSH, LQKENI. There are 16 residues in the CDR3. V shed 0 bases, J shed 4 bases, and the junction held 4 bases outside the gene matches. Assay: immunoSEQ multiplex PCR; the TCRdb copy retains only in-frame clones and omits some. In the table there are 2.5 million or so clones, around nine tenths of which are singletons. J is TRBJ2-3 and V is TRBV18; 10 bases fit TRBD2. The TCR originated in a man aged 18-30 years in good health. Sequences were obtained from naive CD4+ T cells sorted from blood. Subset indicated: CD45RA+ positively selected. In nucleotides, the CDR3 is TGTGCCAGCTCACCACCTCTAGCGGGAGTTTCAGATACGCAGTATTTT. Protein product: CASSPPLAGVSDTQYF.